This entry concerns a single T cell receptor (beta chain). This clonotype was seen more than once but under ten times. This receptor's antigen is unknown. Base qualities are not recorded, but no much larger clone differs from it by a single base. Library generation was performed with RT-PCR. The sequencer was an Illumina HiSeq 2500. TCRdb took the public reads, trimmed them with fastp at Q25, ran MiXCR for clone calling and kept in-frame beta chains. CDR3 protein duplicates are merged, each entry listing the most common genes and DNA. The sample yields 800,000 to 1,000,000 distinct CDR3 sequences; around 21% were counted once. About a tenth of the sample rests with the top ten. These data come from a study of response to subunit inactivated influenza vaccine (dated by TCRdb to the late 2010s). The study in broad terms: The study used deep quantitative T cell receptor repertoire profiling to track responses to a trivalent subunit inactivated influenza vaccine. Study-wide findings and limitations: It was suggested by the authors that each seasonal influenza vaccination may recruit only a limited number of new T cells.

CDR1 and CDR2 are drawn from the germline V gene: SGHAT, FQNNGV. The CDR3 runs 15 amino acids, cysteine and phenylalanine included. The CDR3 DNA has 45 bases and is translated from base 1. The V end gives up 1 base and the J end 3 bases, leaving 6 bases in the junction not matched to a gene. The rearrangement combines TRBV11-2 with TRBJ2-7; the central 7 bases match TRBD2. The origin of this receptor is a man aged 45-60 years who received an inactivated influenza vaccine. Donor details come from another sample of the same person, matched by shared clones. The sequencing used PBMCs from blood, collected about 5 days after vaccination. The CDR3 has the sequence CASSLAHTGGYEQYF. The DNA reads TGTGCCAGCAGCTTAGCCCACACGGGGGGCTACGAGCAGTACTTC.